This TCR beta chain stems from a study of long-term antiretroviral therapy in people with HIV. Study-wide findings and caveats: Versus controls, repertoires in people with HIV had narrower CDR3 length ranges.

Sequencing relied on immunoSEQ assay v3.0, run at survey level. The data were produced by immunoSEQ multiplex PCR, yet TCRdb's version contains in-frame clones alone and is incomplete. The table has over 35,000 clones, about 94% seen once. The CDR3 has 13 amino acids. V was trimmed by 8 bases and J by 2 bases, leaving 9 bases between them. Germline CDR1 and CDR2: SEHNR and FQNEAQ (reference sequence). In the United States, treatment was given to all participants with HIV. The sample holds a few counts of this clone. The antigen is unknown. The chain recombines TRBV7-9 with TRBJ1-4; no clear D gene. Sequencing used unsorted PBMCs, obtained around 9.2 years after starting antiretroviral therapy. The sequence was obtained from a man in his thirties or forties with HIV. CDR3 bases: TGTGCCAGCGTCGATTGGACTAATGAAAAACTGTTTTTT. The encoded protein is CASVDWTNEKLFF.